This TCR beta chain was identified in a study of PD-1 blockade in classical Hodgkin lymphoma. Study-level findings and limits: Baseline TCR diversity was reportedly lower in newly diagnosed patients than healthy donors. A significant rise in TCR diversity was seen by C4D1 for CD4+ cells but not for CD8+ cells. The baseline diversity of complete responders showed similarity to that of newly diagnosed patients.

Notes on this clone: The antigen remains undetermined.

Every patient experienced relapse after autologous stem cell transplantation, and brentuximab vedotin exposure varied. Researchers pulled CD8+ T cells out of thawed PBMCs using magnetic negative selection. Patients showed best responses of complete response, partial response or progressive disease. Generated by immunoSEQ multiplex PCR, the TCRdb table keeps only in-frame clones and is missing some. The sample has fewer than 30,000 clones; about 91% are singletons. The CDR3 is 18 residues long. The germline V gene has CDR1 SGHDN and CDR2 FVKESK. Trimming cost V 0 bases and J 5 bases; bases outside gene matches: 11.

This clonotype originated in a human donor with classical Hodgkin lymphoma. The chain combines TRBV14 with TRBJ2-2, with TRBD1 matching 8 bases. The source was CD8+ T cells from blood, collected at baseline. CDR3 loop: CASSQDWGTGTLTGELFF. CDR3 sequence (DNA): TGTGCCAGCAGCCAAGATTGGGGGACAGGTACTCTAACCGGGGAGCTGTTTTTT.